This entry lists 27 T cell receptor beta chains sequenced from one sample in a study of T-cell memory formation after mild COVID-19. TCRdb fed the 5' RACE reads into MiXCR, producing one record per CDR3 protein. The top ten clones hold around 2.4% of a sample with about 190,000 distinct CDR3 sequences, around 17% of them seen once. What was sequenced was PBMCs or a T cell subset sorted from them (not recorded which). The receptors here all came from an adult woman who had mild COVID-19 (a few samples of this study predate the infection). Cell type and time point are not known.

DNA of the CDR3: TGTGCCAGCAGCTTAGCCCCACAGGGCTTGAACACTGAAGCTTTCTTT. It specifies CASSLAPQGLNTEAFF. The genes are TRBV11-2 and TRBJ1-1; D is perhaps TRBD1 (6 bases). The length of the CDR3 is 16 residues. V was trimmed by 1 base and J by 0 bases, leaving 12 bases between them. Germline V gene data show CDR1 as SGHAT and CDR2 as FQNNGV.

J is TRBJ1-2 and V is TRBV20-1, with TRBD1 identical over 11 bases. V lost 1 base and J lost 5; bases outside the gene matches: 6. The CDR3 is 15 residues long. Germline lookup yields CDR1 DFQATT and CDR2 SNEGSKA (reference sequence). The CDR3 DNA reads as TGCAGTGCTAGAGTAGGACAGGGGGCTTTTTATGGCTACACCTTC. Translated, it gives CSARVGQGAFYGYTF.

This clonotype was found a few times. The chain combines TRBV5-6 with TRBJ2-5; 11 positions agree with TRBD2. The length of the CDR3 is 15 residues. In germline, CDR1 is SGHDT, CDR2 YYEEEE. V shed 3 bases and J 6 bases; nucleotides not matched to a gene: 7. CDR3 in amino acids: CASSSMTSGVQTQYF. The CDR3 DNA is TGTGCCAGCAGCTCCATGACTAGCGGGGTCCAGACCCAGTACTTC.

This clonotype occurred a few times. J is TRBJ2-3 and V is TRBV2; no clear D gene. Deletions cut 5 bases from V and 2 bases from J, with 8 bases between. CDR1 is SNHLY, CDR2 FYNNEI, per germline. This CDR3 has 13 residues. The CDR3, as DNA: TGTGCCAGCAGTTTTCAGCTCACAGATACGCAGTATTTT. Its protein is CASSFQLTDTQYF.

This clonotype appeared a few times. CDR3 loop: CASSDPGRDTQYF. In DNA, the CDR3 is TGTGCCAGCAGCGACCCAGGGCGGGATACGCAGTATTTT. The genes are TRBV5-4 and TRBJ2-3; tentative D call: TRBD1 (5 bases). V lost 4 bases, J lost 6 bases, and 12 bases lay in between. The germline V gene encodes CDR1 SGHNT and CDR2 YYREEE (reference sequence). This CDR3 is 13 amino acids long.

V and J are TRBV5-4 and TRBJ2-1, with 9 bases identical to TRBD1. The V segment lost 3 bases and the J segment 1 base; nucleotides outside the gene matches: 5. Germline CDR1 is SGHNT and CDR2 is YYREEE (reference sequence). The CDR3 is 16 residues long. The CDR3 nucleotides read TGTGCCAGCAGCTCCCCCGGACAGGGGTCCTACAATGAGCAGTTCTTC. Protein: CASSSPGQGSYNEQFF.

The chain joins TRBV19 to TRBJ2-1; 7 bases map to TRBD1. The CDR3 is 13 amino acids. Germline V gene data show CDR1 as LNHDA and CDR2 as SQIVND (reference sequence). The ends lost 9 bases at V and 2 bases at J; junction bases unmatched: 4. The DNA for the CDR3 is TGTGCCAGCGTGGGGACAGCCTACAATGAGCAGTTCTTC. Its translation: CASVGTAYNEQFF.

At least ten counts were recorded for this clonotype. The gene calls are TRBV6-2 or TRBV6-3 and TRBJ2-1; D is ambiguous. CDR3 size: 14 residues. Between the trimmed V and J ends, which lost 6 bases and 2 bases, there was a span of 11 bases. Germline values: CDR1 MNHEY, CDR2 SVGEGT. CDR3 region: CASSRPGAYNEQFF. The CDR3 DNA follows: TGTGCCAGCAGCCGACCGGGCGCCTACAATGAGCAGTTCTTC.

In this sample, this clonotype turned up a few times. This chain uses TRBV7-2 with TRBJ2-7; 12 bases are shared with TRBD2. Germline V gene sequence: CDR1 SGHTA, CDR2 FQGNSA. Trimming cost V 5 bases and J 6 bases; bases outside gene matches: 14. There are 17 residues in the CDR3. CDR3 region: CASSPQGLTSGRREQYF. The CDR3 DNA follows: TGTGCCAGCAGCCCGCAAGGTTTGACTAGCGGGAGACGCGAGCAGTACTTC. The variable domain in full, with the rest retrieved from reference TRBV7-2 and TRBJ2-7, is GAGVSQSPSNKVTEKGKDVELRCDPISGHTALYWYRQSLGQGLEFLIYFQGNSAPDKSGLPSDRFSAERTGGSVSTLTIQRTQQEDSAVYLCASSPQGLTSGRREQYFGPGTRLTVT.

J is TRBJ1-2 and V is TRBV14; possible D gene TRBD1, 6 bases. Trimming stripped 1 base from V and 0 bases from J, with 15 bases between. Per germline, CDR1 SGHDN and CDR2 FVKESK. The CDR3 sequence is 17 residues long. CDR3: CASSQVDAQGPNYGYTF. The DNA of the CDR3 is TGTGCCAGCAGCCAAGTAGACGCCCAGGGGCCTAACTATGGCTACACCTTC.

The chain employs TRBV7-2 and TRBJ2-5; the D gene is possibly TRBD2 (6 bases). Germline CDR1 is SGHTA and CDR2 is FQGNSA. The CDR3 extends over 13 amino acids. The V end lost 4 bases, the J end lost 3 bases, and 9 bases lay between the germline ends. CDR3: CASSYAGKETQYF. CDR3 DNA: TGTGCCAGCAGCTACGCGGGGAAAGAGACCCAGTACTTC. The whole variable domain, filled in from reference TRBV7-2 and TRBJ2-5, reads GAGVSQSPSNKVTEKGKDVELRCDPISGHTALYWYRQSLGQGLEFLIYFQGNSAPDKSGLPSDRFSAERTGGSVSTLTIQRTQQEDSAVYLCASSYAGKETQYFGPGTRLLVL.

The J gene is TRBJ1-2, the V gene TRBV7-9, with no clear D. The V gene's germline CDR1 is SEHNR and CDR2 FQNEAQ (reference sequence). This CDR3 spans 13 amino acids. V lost 3 bases and J lost 3, with 8 bases in between. CDR3 coding DNA: TGTGCCAGCAGCTTCTCAGGCTACTATGGCTACACCTTC. Its translation: CASSFSGYYGYTF.

V is TRBV7-3 and J is TRBJ2-5; 14 nucleotides match TRBD2. The CDR3 spans 14 residues. Germline trimming cut 4 bases from V and 11 bases from J; bases unmatched to any gene: 6. CDR1 SGHTA and CDR2 FQGTGA come from the germline V gene. The CDR3 DNA reads TGTGCCAGCAGCTCGGGACTAGCGGGGGCATTACAGTACTTC. It translates to CASSSGLAGALQYF.

This clonotype was counted only a few times. This chain joins TRBV7-2 and TRBJ2-5; 7 bases agree with TRBD2. The trim removed 1 base at V and 5 bases at J, leaving 10 bases unmatched. Germline V gene sequence: CDR1 SGHTA, CDR2 FQGNSA. The CDR3 has 16 amino acids. CDR3: CASSLDGGGRFETQYF. CDR3 coding DNA: TGTGCCAGCAGCTTAGATGGGGGAGGGAGATTCGAGACCCAGTACTTC.

The genes are TRBV5-1 and TRBJ2-7; D might be TRBD1 or TRBD2, each matching 5 bases. CDR1 and CDR2 (germline): SGHRS, YFSETQ. V shed 5 bases and J shed 2 bases, with 32 bases lying between them. The CDR3 is 20 amino acids. The CDR3 protein is CASSHRPPGGDTGLTYEQYF. CDR3 bases: TGCGCCAGCAGTCACCGCCCGCCTGGGGGTGATACGGGGCTTACCTACGAGCAGTACTTC.

This sequence joins TRBV6-6 and TRBJ2-3; D unclear. Per germline, CDR1 MNHNY and CDR2 SVGAGI (reference sequence). This CDR3 has 13 residues. The CDR3 nucleotides read TGTGCAAGCCGGAAGGGCGCCACAGATACGCAGTATTTT. Its translation: CASRKGATDTQYF.

The rearrangement joins TRBV12-3 or TRBV12-4 to TRBJ1-2, with D perhaps matching TRBD1 (6 bases). The CDR3 is 14 amino acids. V lost 6 bases, J lost 5 bases, and 16 bases lay in between. The CDR3 DNA is TGTGCCAGCAGGCCGGCTGGACAGCTATATGGCTACACCTTC. Protein sequence: CASRPAGQLYGYTF.

This chain joins TRBV4-1 and TRBJ2-7; tentatively, D is TRBD1 (5 bases). The CDR3 length is 15 residues. Trimming shortened V by 2 bases and J by 6 bases, and 17 bases separated the two germline ends. The germline V gene has CDR1 MGHRA and CDR2 YSYEKL. The CDR3 reads CASSQTGQGIGEQYF. DNA of the CDR3: TGCGCCAGCAGCCAAACCGGACAAGGGATCGGCGAGCAGTACTTC.

The chain carries TRBV5-5 and TRBJ1-5; unclear D gene. Germline values: CDR1 SGHKS, CDR2 YYEKEE (reference sequence). This CDR3 is built from 15 residues. Trimming removed 1 base at V and 0 bases at J, with 8 bases between. The CDR3 reads CASSLRTVSNQPQHF. CDR3 in DNA: TGTGCCAGCAGCTTGAGAACAGTTAGCAATCAGCCCCAGCATTTT.

The sample holds a few counts of this clonotype. The chain has TRBV6-5 and TRBJ2-7; TRBD2 might be the D (7 bases). The CDR3 is 15 residues long. The V and J ends lost 2 bases and 2 bases respectively, with 13 bases between them. Looked up from germline, CDR1 is MNHEY and CDR2 is SVGAGI. CDR3 amino acids: CASSYGQRGTYEQYF. The CDR3 DNA reads as TGTGCCAGCAGTTACGGACAGCGGGGAACCTACGAGCAGTACTTC.

A single count supports this clonotype. Since no conserved phenylalanine or tryptophan closes the CDR3, a read error is the likely cause. The chain carries TRBV5-6 and TRBJ1-1, with D unclear. CDR1 and CDR2 from the germline V gene are SGHDT and YYEEEE. Trimming stripped 4 bases from V and 10 bases from J, with 17 bases between. The CDR3 is 13 amino acids. The CDR3 DNA sequence: TGTGCCAGCAGCCCCTTCCCGACCGCCGGAGCTTTCATT. Translation gives CASSPFPTAGAFI.

V gene TRBV10-3 combines with J gene TRBJ2-7; D gene unclear. CDR3 length equals 15 residues. Germline V gene sequence: CDR1 ENHRY, CDR2 SYGVKD. V lost 3 bases to trimming and J lost 0 bases, with 12 bases between them. CDR3 residues: CAISDFSGSSYEQYF. DNA for the CDR3: TGTGCCATCAGTGATTTCTCAGGAAGCTCCTACGAGCAGTACTTC.

The chain recombines TRBV3-1 with TRBJ2-2, with TRBD2 identical over 13 bases. CDR1 and CDR2 from the germline V gene are LGHDT and YNNKEL (reference sequence). V dropped 1 base and J dropped 1; count of bases not matched to a gene: 3. The CDR3 totals 18 residues. The CDR3 DNA sequence: TGTGCCAGCAGCCAAGGACTAGCGGGGGGACGGAACACCGGGGAGCTGTTTTTT. This codes for CASSQGLAGGRNTGELFF.

The chain carries TRBV24-1 and TRBJ2-1; possible D gene TRBD2, 5 bases. The V gene lost 6 bases and the J gene lost 0 bases, with 11 bases spanning the gap. Germline CDR1 reads KGHDR; CDR2 reads SFDVKD. This CDR3 has 15 residues. CDR3 region: CATSQRRSSYNEQFF. The CDR3 bases are TGTGCCACCAGTCAAAGGAGGAGCTCCTACAATGAGCAGTTCTTC.

This clonotype was counted between two and nine times. The chain joins TRBV5-1 to TRBJ2-7; 9 positions match TRBD2. V lost 3 bases, J lost 4 bases, and 11 bases stayed unmatched. The length of the CDR3 is 16 residues. Germline V gene lookup returns CDR1 SGHRS and CDR2 YFSETQ. This CDR3 reads CASSSLLAGMNYEQYF. The DNA for the CDR3 is TGCGCCAGCAGCTCCCTTCTAGCGGGGATGAATTACGAGCAGTACTTC.

The chain joins TRBV28 to TRBJ1-2; tentatively, D is TRBD1 (6 bases). The CDR3 sequence is 13 residues long. Germline V lookup: CDR1 MDHEN, CDR2 SYDVKM. V was trimmed by 3 bases and J by 2 bases, leaving 7 bases between them. This CDR3 is CASSFDRNYGYTF. The CDR3 coding sequence is TGTGCCAGCAGTTTCGACAGGAACTATGGCTACACCTTC.

This clonotype was detected a few times. The chain joins TRBV7-8 to TRBJ2-1, with TRBD2 identical over 9 bases. Losses at the gene ends were 5 bases for V and 4 bases for J; bases not matched to a gene: 12. The CDR3 is made up of 17 amino acids. Germline CDR1 and CDR2: SGHVS and FQNEAQ. The CDR3 loop reads CASSLRVGLAGYNEQFF. The CDR3 coding sequence is TGTGCCAGCAGCCTTCGGGTTGGGCTAGCGGGATACAATGAGCAGTTCTTC.